One TCR beta chain is described in this entry. The CDR3 contains 15 residues. CDR1 MNHEY and CDR2 SVGAGI come from the germline V gene. The ends lost 1 base at V and 4 bases at J; junction bases unmatched: 1. Only in-frame clones appear in the TCRdb table, and some are missing; sequencing was by immunoSEQ multiplex PCR. The sample lists roughly 81,000 clones; about nine tenths were seen once. The data originate from a study of PD-1 blockade in classical Hodgkin lymphoma. Each patient relapsed following autologous stem cell transplantation, and prior brentuximab vedotin exposure differed. The V call is TRBV6-5, the J call TRBJ2-7; 13 nucleotides line up with TRBD2. The sample in question was peripheral blood mononuclear cells (PBMCs), obtained before the second cycle of nivolumab. This clonotype originated in a human donor with classical Hodgkin lymphoma. CDR3 region: CASSYWTSGSYEQYF. The CDR3 DNA reads as TGTGCCAGCAGTTACTGGACTAGCGGGAGTTACGAGCAGTACTTC.